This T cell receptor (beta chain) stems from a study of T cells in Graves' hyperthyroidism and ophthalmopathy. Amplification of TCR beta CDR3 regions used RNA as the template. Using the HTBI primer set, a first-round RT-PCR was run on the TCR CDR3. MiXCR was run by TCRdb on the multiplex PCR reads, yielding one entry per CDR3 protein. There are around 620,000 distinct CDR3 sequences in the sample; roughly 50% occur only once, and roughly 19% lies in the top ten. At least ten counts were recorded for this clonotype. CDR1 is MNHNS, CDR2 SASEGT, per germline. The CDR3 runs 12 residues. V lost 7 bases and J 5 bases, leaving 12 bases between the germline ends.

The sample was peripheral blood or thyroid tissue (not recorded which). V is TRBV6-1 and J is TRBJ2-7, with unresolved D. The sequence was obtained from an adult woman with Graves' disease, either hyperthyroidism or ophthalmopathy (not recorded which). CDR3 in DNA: TGTGCCAGCAAAAGAACCCGCCACGAGCAGTACTTC. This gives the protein CASKRTRHEQYF.